The 3 T cell receptor beta chains in this list originate from one sample, sequenced in a study of T cell responses to AZD1222 COVID-19 vaccine. The repertoire was sequenced with immunoSEQ multiplex PCR; TCRdb's copy has only in-frame clones and lacks some. The sample lists 95,000 to 100,000 clones; 87% were seen once. The sequences come from peripheral blood, collected on day 0 of AZD1222 vaccination. The receptors come from an adult in good health.

The CDR3 DNA reads TGTGCCAGCAGTTTAGCAGGGATTGGCGAGCAGTACTTC. Residues: CASSLAGIGEQYF. The V gene is TRBV28, the J gene TRBJ2-7, with D perhaps TRBD1 (5 bases). Looked up from germline, CDR1 is MDHEN and CDR2 is SYDVKM. The CDR3 totals 13 residues. Trimming took 2 bases from V and 6 from J, leaving 11 bases between them.

This chain links TRBV30 with TRBJ1-5; D is ambiguous. V shed 5 bases and J shed 4 bases, with 12 bases lying between them. CDR1 is GTSNPN, CDR2 SVGIG, per germline (reference sequence). The CDR3 spans 13 residues. The DNA of the CDR3 is TGTGCCTGGGGCGGGGAGAGAAATCAGCCCCAGCATTTT. Translated, it gives CAWGGERNQPQHF.

This chain joins TRBV6-5 and TRBJ2-2; D possibly corresponds to TRBD2 (5 bases). Trimming stripped 6 bases from V and 6 bases from J, with 5 bases between. Germline assignment: CDR1 MNHEY and CDR2 SVGAGI. The CDR3 consists of 11 residues. The CDR3 reads CASRDSGELFF. DNA for the CDR3: TGTGCCAGCAGGGACTCCGGGGAGCTGTTTTTT.